Following are 9 T cell receptor beta chains from one sample sequenced in a study of human T cells and chemical hapten exposure. Each CDR3 protein is one row after TCRdb ran MiXCR on the RACE reads. The sample yields over 75,000 distinct CDR3 sequences, about 8% seen once. Time point noted: patch test 1, 2 weeks after DPC sensitization. Sample treatment: therapeutic diphenylcyclopropenone sensitization with weekly scalp DPC. The material sequenced was whole blood, taken in connection with sensitization to the hapten diphenylcyclopropenone (DPC). The receptors stem from a woman aged 30 to 39 with alopecia areata. Some clones in this sample may be carry-over from other donors' samples.

This clonotype was observed many times. The chain is built from TRBV6-5 and TRBJ2-1; TRBD2 matches 11 bases. The germline CDR1 and CDR2 sequences are MNHEY and SVGAGI. The CDR3 is made up of 14 amino acids. After removal of 5 bases from V and 5 bases from J, the junction contained 2 bases not matched to a gene. In nucleotides, the CDR3 is TGTGCCAGCAGTGGTAGCGGGGGGGACAATGAGCAGTTCTTC. Amino acid sequence: CASSGSGGDNEQFF.

This clonotype occurred many times. The genes are TRBV5-1 and TRBJ1-1, with D tentatively TRBD1 (5 bases). Trimming left V 5 bases short and J 3 bases short, with 11 bases between. Germline CDR1 and CDR2: SGHRS and YFSETQ. The CDR3 contains 13 residues. DNA of the CDR3: TGCGCCAGCAGTAGGCAGGGCGACACTGAAGCTTTCTTT. This translates into CASSRQGDTEAFF.

This clonotype was seen only a few times. The chain joins TRBV5-1 to TRBJ2-3, with TRBD2 identical over 8 bases. The CDR3 consists of 14 residues. The ends lost 4 bases at V and 4 bases at J; junction bases unmatched: 5. Germline-derived CDR1 and CDR2 are SGHRS and YFSETQ. The CDR3 loop is CASSVTGGADTQYF. In DNA, the CDR3 is TGCGCCAGCAGCGTAACGGGGGGGGCAGATACGCAGTATTTT. Full variable domain (missing parts from reference TRBV5-1 and TRBJ2-3): KAGVTQTPRYLIKTRGQQVTLSCSPISGHRSVSWYQQTPGQGLQFLFEYFSETQRNKGNFPGRFSGRQFSNSRSEMNVSTLELGDSALYLCASSVTGGADTQYFGPGTRLTVL.

This clonotype was picked up many times. The chain employs TRBV30 and TRBJ2-5; perhaps D is TRBD1 or TRBD2 (5 bases each). V lost 4 bases and J lost 5, with 20 bases in between. The CDR3 consists of 15 residues. Looked up from germline, CDR1 is GTSNPN and CDR2 is SVGIG (reference sequence). CDR3 amino acids: CAWTPPQGAFETQYF. Here the CDR3 DNA reads TGTGCCTGGACCCCCCCTCAGGGAGCCTTCGAGACCCAGTACTTC.

V gene TRBV20-1 combines with J gene TRBJ1-2; D is unclear. Germline lookup yields CDR1 DFQATT and CDR2 SNEGSKA (reference sequence). Trimming removed 1 base at V and 4 bases at J, with 16 bases between. The CDR3 runs to 15 residues. Here the CDR3 DNA reads TGCAGTGCTAGAGTCCCCCCTTCCGTACTCTATGGCTACACCTTC. Its protein product is CSARVPPSVLYGYTF.

The V and J genes are TRBV7-2 and TRBJ2-5, with 9 bases aligning to TRBD1. Trimming at V came to 5 bases and at J to 4 bases, leaving 5 bases not matched to a gene. The germline V gene encodes CDR1 SGHTA and CDR2 FQGNSA. This CDR3 region has 14 residues. The CDR3 sequence is CASSPRTGVETQYF. DNA for the CDR3: TGTGCCAGCAGCCCCCGGACAGGGGTAGAGACCCAGTACTTC.

This clonotype came up many times. The genes are TRBV29-1 and TRBJ2-5; TRBD1 matches at 8 bases. The CDR3 extends over 13 amino acids. J gave up 0 bases and V 7 bases, and 4 bases lay outside the gene matches. The germline CDR1 and CDR2 sequences are SQVTM and ANQGSEA. The CDR3 loop reads CSAATGDQETQYF. In DNA form, the CDR3 reads TGCAGCGCTGCGACAGGGGACCAAGAGACCCAGTACTTC. The whole variable domain, filled in from reference TRBV29-1 and TRBJ2-5, reads SAVISQKPSRDICQRGTSLTIQCQVDSQVTMMFWYRQQPGQSLTLIATANQGSEATYESGFVIDKFPISRPNLTFSTLTVSNMSPEDSSIYLCSAATGDQETQYFGPGTRLLVL.

This clonotype came up a few times. The V gene is TRBV7-8, the J gene TRBJ2-7, with TRBD1 identical over 7 bases. Per the germline V gene, CDR1 is SGHVS and CDR2 is FQNEAQ. The junction had 10 bases not matched to a gene; V was cut back by 0 bases and J by 5 bases. CDR3 length equals 16 residues. For the CDR3, the DNA is TGTGCCAGCAGCTTAGCGCAGACAGGGTTCCAAGACGAGCAGTACTTC. Translated: CASSLAQTGFQDEQYF. Using reference TRBV7-8 and TRBJ2-7 for the parts outside the CDR3, the full variable domain is GAGVSQSPRYKVAKRGQDVALRCDPISGHVSLFWYQQALGQGPEFLTYFQNEAQLDKSGLPSDRFFAERPEGSVSTLKIQRTQQEDSAVYLCASSLAQTGFQDEQYFGPGTRLTVT.

This clonotype has more than one count but fewer than ten. This chain links TRBV5-4 with TRBJ2-1; D call uncertain. Trimming removed 5 bases at V and 5 bases at J, with 5 bases between. This CDR3 contains 11 residues. Germline loops: CDR1 SGHNT, CDR2 YYREEE (reference sequence). CDR3 sequence reads: CASRTDNEQFF. DNA of the CDR3: TGTGCCAGCAGAACTGACAATGAGCAGTTCTTC.